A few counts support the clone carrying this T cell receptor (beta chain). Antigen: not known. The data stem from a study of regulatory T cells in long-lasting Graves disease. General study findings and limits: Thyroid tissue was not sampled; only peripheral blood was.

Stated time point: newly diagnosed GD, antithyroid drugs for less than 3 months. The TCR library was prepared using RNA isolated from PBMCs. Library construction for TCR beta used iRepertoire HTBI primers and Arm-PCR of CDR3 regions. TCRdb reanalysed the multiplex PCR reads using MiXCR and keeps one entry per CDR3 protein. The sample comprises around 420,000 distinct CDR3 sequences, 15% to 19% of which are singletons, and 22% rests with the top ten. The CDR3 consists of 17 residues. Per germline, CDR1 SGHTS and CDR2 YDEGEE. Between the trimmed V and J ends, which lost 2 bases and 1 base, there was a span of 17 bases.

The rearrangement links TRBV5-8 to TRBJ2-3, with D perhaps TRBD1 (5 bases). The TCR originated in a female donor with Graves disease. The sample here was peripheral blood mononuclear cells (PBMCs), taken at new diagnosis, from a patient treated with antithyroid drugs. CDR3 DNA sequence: TGTGCCAGCAGCTTTTTTTCTGCAGGGTCCGGCACAGATACGCAGTATTTT. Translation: CASSFFSAGSGTDTQYF.